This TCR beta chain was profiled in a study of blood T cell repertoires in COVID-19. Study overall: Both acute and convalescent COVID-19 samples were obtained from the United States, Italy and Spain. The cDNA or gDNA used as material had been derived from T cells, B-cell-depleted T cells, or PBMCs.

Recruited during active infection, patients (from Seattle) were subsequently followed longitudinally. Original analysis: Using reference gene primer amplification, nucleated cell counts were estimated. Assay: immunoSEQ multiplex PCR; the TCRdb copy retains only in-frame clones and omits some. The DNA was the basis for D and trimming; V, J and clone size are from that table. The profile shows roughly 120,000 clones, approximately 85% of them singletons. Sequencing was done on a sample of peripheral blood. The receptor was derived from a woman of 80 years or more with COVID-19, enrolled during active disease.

The CDR3 DNA sequence: TGTGCCAGCACTGGTAGCGCGAACACTGAAGCTTTCTTT. Translation gives CASTGSANTEAFF. The chain links TRBV2 to TRBJ1-1; D gene uncertain. V was cut by 7 bases and J by 1 base, with 10 bases left in between. CDR3 length equals 13 residues. CDR1 is SNHLY and CDR2 is FYNNEI in the germline V gene.